A single sample is the source of the 22 T cell receptor beta chains below, sequenced in a study of T cells in localized non-small cell lung cancer. TCRdb's table, derived via immunoSEQ multiplex PCR, lists solely in-frame clones and lacks some. Of about 24,000 clones listed, around 81% are singletons. The sequencing used PBMCs, collected before any cancer treatment. These receptors came from a man aged 40 to 69 with stage II lung adenocarcinoma.

This sequence joins TRBV5-1 and TRBJ1-2, with unresolved D. CDR1 SGHRS and CDR2 YFSETQ come from the germline V gene. V was pared by 0 bases and J by 11 bases, with 14 bases between. The CDR3 extends over 13 amino acids. The CDR3 spells CASSLDWGSGYTF. CDR3 DNA: TGCGCCAGCAGCTTGGACTGGGGATCCGGTTACACCTTC.

This sequence joins TRBV6-6 and TRBJ2-1; tentatively, D is TRBD1 (6 bases). This CDR3 is built from 12 residues. Trimming took 5 bases from V and 10 from J, leaving 12 bases between them. Germline-derived CDR1 and CDR2 are MNHNY and SVGAGI (reference sequence). CDR3 sequence reads: CASSPGVGEQFF. As DNA, the CDR3 is TGTGCCAGCAGTCCAGGGGTCGGAGAGCAGTTCTTC.

The J gene is TRBJ2-7, the V gene TRBV11-3, with TRBD2 matching over 8 bases. CDR3 length equals 14 residues. V lost 5 bases and J lost 6; bases outside the gene matches: 9. CDR1 and CDR2 from the germline V gene are SGHNT and YENEEA. CDR3 region: CASSTTGTRGEQYF. The CDR3, as DNA: TGTGCCAGCAGCACAACCGGGACTAGAGGCGAGCAGTACTTC.

The chain is built from TRBV7-2 and TRBJ2-5; D is undetermined. Germline loops: CDR1 SGHTA, CDR2 FQGNSA. Trimming stripped 3 bases from V and 5 bases from J, with 10 bases between. The CDR3 loop spans 13 amino acids. The CDR3 here is CASSFRQPETQYF. CDR3 nucleotides: TGTGCCAGCAGCTTCCGCCAGCCCGAGACCCAGTACTTC. Together with reference TRBV7-2 and TRBJ2-5, the CDR3 gives the full variable domain: GAGVSQSPSNKVTEKGKDVELRCDPISGHTALYWYRQSLGQGLEFLIYFQGNSAPDKSGLPSDRFSAERTGGSVSTLTIQRTQQEDSAVYLCASSFRQPETQYFGPGTRLLVL.

CDR3 sequence (DNA): TGTGCCAGCAGTCCTAGCGGGGGGGCCACAGATACGCAGTATTTT. It codes for CASSPSGGATDTQYF. The chain combines TRBV6-4 with TRBJ2-3; 12 bases are shared with TRBD2. Germline V gene lookup returns CDR1 MRHNA and CDR2 SNTAGT. The CDR3 runs 15 residues. V was clipped by 5 bases and J by 2 bases; unmatched bases: 2.

The chain couples TRBV30 to TRBJ1-1, with 7 bases aligning to TRBD1. The CDR3 loop spans 15 amino acids. Germline V gene lookup returns CDR1 GTSNPN and CDR2 SVGIG (reference sequence). The V and J ends lost 1 base and 2 bases, in that order; junction bases with no gene match: 7. The CDR3 is CAWSAPRGVNTEAFF. The CDR3 nucleotides are TGTGCCTGGAGTGCCCCCAGGGGGGTAAACACTGAAGCTTTCTTT.

The rearrangement uses TRBV4-1 and TRBJ2-7; TRBD1 aligns across 10 bases. Trimming removed 0 bases from V and 3 bases from J; junction bases left unmatched: 8. CDR1 is MGHRA, CDR2 YSYEKL, per germline. The CDR3 is 17 amino acids. The DNA of the CDR3 is TGCGCCAGCAGCCAAGAGCGCGACGGGACAGGGGTCTACGAGCAGTACTTC. Its protein is CASSQERDGTGVYEQYF.

This clone was counted a single time. The chain carries TRBV2 and TRBJ2-4, with D perhaps matching TRBD1 (6 bases). V was clipped by 4 bases and J by 7 bases, with 8 bases between them. The CDR3 is 12 amino acids. Germline V CDR1 and CDR2: SNHLY, FYNNEI. Written as DNA, the CDR3 is TGTGCCAGCAGTGGGGACACCAACATTCAGTACTTC. It is translated as CASSGDTNIQYF.

This rearrangement joins TRBV11-1 to TRBJ2-3; the D is unclear. Germline lookup yields CDR1 SGHAT and CDR2 FQDESV (reference sequence). Trimming took 5 bases from V and 6 from J, leaving 9 bases between them. CDR3 length: 12 amino acids. For the CDR3, the DNA is TGTGCCAGCAGCCCGAGGTCGGATACGCAGTATTTT. It translates to CASSPRSDTQYF.

J is TRBJ2-5 and V is TRBV21-1; the D call of TRBD2 is as the table states it, not checked on the DNA. TRBV21-1 corresponds to a pseudogene. This CDR3 has 14 residues. The CDR3 region is CASSKGGGPETQYF. The CDR3, as DNA: TGTGCCAGCAGCAAAGGGGGGGGGCCAGAGACCCAGTACTTC.

The chain couples TRBV19 to TRBJ2-7, with a tentative D call TRBD1 (6 bases). Germline V lookup: CDR1 LNHDA, CDR2 SQIVND (reference sequence). This CDR3 is built from 16 residues. Trimming took 6 bases from V and 0 from J, leaving 18 bases between them. The CDR3 spells CASRMTGTLSSYEQYF. For the CDR3, the DNA is TGTGCCAGTAGGATGACAGGAACCCTAAGCTCCTACGAGCAGTACTTC.

In regard to this clone: At one end, the junction sequence differs from germline, possibly due to a read error. V gene TRBV6-4 combines with J gene TRBJ2-7; no clear D gene. CDR3 length equals 13 residues. The germline V gene has CDR1 MRHNA and CDR2 SNTAGT. The CDR3 sequence is CASSNSTPYEQYF. The CDR3 DNA follows: TGTGCCAGCAGTAACTCGACACCCTACGAGCAGTACTTC.

This sequence joins TRBV7-8 and TRBJ2-2, with 8 bases lining up with TRBD1. The germline gives CDR1 SGHVS, CDR2 FQNEAQ. The CDR3 runs to 15 residues. Germline trimming cut 6 bases from V and 5 bases from J; bases unmatched to any gene: 8. The CDR3: CASSLGQGRTGELFF. The DNA for the CDR3 is TGTGCCAGCAGTCTCGGACAGGGACGAACCGGGGAGCTGTTTTTT.

In this sample, this clone turned up once. The CDR3 is CAISTGTNTGELFF. The DNA for the CDR3 is TGTGCCATCAGTACAGGGACCAACACCGGGGAGCTGTTTTTT. The genes are TRBV10-3 and TRBJ2-2; D is perhaps TRBD1 (6 bases). Deletions cut 5 bases from V and 2 bases from J, with 9 bases between. This CDR3 comprises 14 residues. Germline CDR1 is ENHRY and CDR2 is SYGVKD.

V gene TRBV7-8 combines with J gene TRBJ1-5, with 8 bases lining up with TRBD1. The germline CDR1 and CDR2 sequences are SGHVS and FQNEAQ. V shed 1 base and J 7 bases; nucleotides not matched to a gene: 6. The CDR3 contains 15 residues. The CDR3 nucleotides are TGTGCCAGCAGCTTAGACCCAGGGGGCGGGCAGCCCCAGCATTTT. Translation gives CASSLDPGGGQPQHF. The whole variable domain, remainder taken from reference TRBV7-8 and TRBJ1-5, is GAGVSQSPRYKVAKRGQDVALRCDPISGHVSLFWYQQALGQGPEFLTYFQNEAQLDKSGLPSDRFFAERPEGSVSTLKIQRTQQEDSAVYLCASSLDPGGGQPQHFGDGTRLSIL.

The chain combines TRBV6-6 with TRBJ1-5; 10 bases map to TRBD1. The CDR3 has 16 amino acids. Germline V gives CDR1 MNHNY, CDR2 SVGAGI (reference sequence). Unmatched junction bases numbered 4, after V lost 5 bases and J lost 0 bases. The CDR3 DNA sequence: TGTGCCAGCAGTGGGACAGGGGCATATAGCAATCAGCCCCAGCATTTT. Amino acids: CASSGTGAYSNQPQHF.

The chain combines TRBV4-1 with TRBJ2-2; the match to TRBD2 covers 8 bases. V was pared by 6 bases and J by 5 bases, with 11 bases of the junction left unmatched. The CDR3 has 16 residues. Germline V CDR1 and CDR2: MGHRA, YSYEKL. The CDR3 reads CASRPVSGARTGELFF. CDR3 DNA: TGCGCCAGCAGACCAGTTAGCGGGGCGAGGACCGGGGAGCTGTTTTTT.

The chain recombines TRBV30 with TRBJ2-2; D is perhaps TRBD2 (5 bases). This CDR3 contains 15 residues. Germline V gene data show CDR1 as GTSNPN and CDR2 as SVGIG (reference sequence). The germline V and J ends were trimmed by 0 bases and 5 bases, with 13 bases remaining between them. The CDR3 sequence is CAWSVRSRDTGELFF. Written as DNA, the CDR3 is TGTGCCTGGAGTGTACGGTCACGGGATACCGGGGAGCTGTTTTTT.

The table lists this clone with a few counts. The J gene is TRBJ1-5, the V gene TRBV18; TRBD1 matches 11 bases. The V and J ends lost 2 bases and 2 bases, in that order; junction bases with no gene match: 11. This CDR3 has 19 amino acids. In germline, CDR1 is KGHSH, CDR2 LQKENI. As DNA, the CDR3 is TGTGCCAGCTCACCAACTCCCGGGACAGGGGGTAGTGGCAATCAGCCCCAGCATTTT. Its protein product is CASSPTPGTGGSGNQPQHF.

The chain uses TRBV6-5 and TRBJ1-2; D is unclear. The V end lost 6 bases, the J end lost 4 bases, and 6 bases lay between the germline ends. Germline V CDR1 and CDR2: MNHEY, SVGAGI. This CDR3 contains 11 residues. This CDR3 reads CASRQFYGYTF. In nucleotides, the CDR3 is TGTGCCAGCAGACAGTTCTATGGCTACACCTTC.

The J gene is TRBJ2-6, the V gene TRBV4-2; a weak D match, TRBD1 (5 bases). The CDR3 covers 18 residues. CDR1 is LGHNA and CDR2 is YNFKEQ in the germline V gene. Trimming stripped 4 bases from V and 1 base from J, with 17 bases between. Written as DNA, the CDR3 is TGTGCCAGCAGCCGACAGACGGTGGCCTTATCTGGGGCCAACGTCCTGACTTTC. It encodes CASSRQTVALSGANVLTF.

This chain uses TRBV11-2 with TRBJ2-1; D is possibly TRBD1 or TRBD2 (5 bases each). With 6 bases removed from V and 5 bases from J, the gap between germline ends came to 17 bases. Germline V gene data show CDR1 as SGHAT and CDR2 as FQNNGV. The CDR3 spans 15 residues. The CDR3 DNA reads as TGTGCCAGCAGGCCATCGGGACCCACCAACAATGAGCAGTTCTTC. Protein product: CASRPSGPTNNEQFF.